This TCR beta chain comes out of a study of blood T cell repertoires in COVID-19. Study details: Nucleic acid was either cDNA or gDNA, and it came from T cells, B-cell-depleted T cells, or PBMCs.

The sample holds one count of this clone. The repertoire was sequenced with immunoSEQ multiplex PCR; TCRdb's copy has only in-frame clones and lacks some. Of hundreds of thousands of clones listed, 75% to 90% were seen once; the top ten hold 0.9% to 1.2%. The study recruited people aged roughly 18 to 89 years across some 23 US areas. The receptor was derived from a man aged 25 to 40 who had recovered from COVID-19. The sample comprised PBMCs or T cells enriched from blood (not recorded which).

The CDR3 sequence is CASSVGGYTEAFF. CDR3 DNA sequence: TGTGCCAGCAGCGTAGGAGGGTACACTGAAGCTTTCTTT. This rearrangement joins TRBV9 to TRBJ1-1; the D is unclear. Germline CDR1 SGDLS, CDR2 YYNGEE. Trimming left V 0 bases short and J 3 bases short, with 6 bases between. This CDR3 has 13 residues.